The entry below describes one TCR beta chain. The sample originates from a study of blood T cell repertoires in COVID-19. Study-wide background: Donors of Cohort 3 who recovered were those that had two negative PCRs, clearance, or symptom resolution. Samples taken during acute and convalescent COVID-19 were collected in the United States, Italy and Spain. In each case, the material was cDNA or gDNA derived from T cells, B-cell-depleted T cells, or PBMCs.

Libraries were prepared by immunoSEQ multiplex PCR; TCRdb keeps only in-frame clonotypes and omits some of them. The table records 250,000 to 350,000 clones, more than 70% of them present only once. The clonotype comes from a woman aged 55-69 years in a cohort exposed to, infected with or recovered from COVID-19 (not recorded which). Specimen: PBMCs or T cells enriched from blood (not recorded which).

The CDR3 sequence is CASSPGQGRYQPQHF. In nucleotides, the CDR3 is TGTGCCAGTTCTCCGGGACAGGGGAGGTATCAGCCCCAGCATTTT. This chain connects TRBV19 to TRBJ1-5; 10 bases are shared with TRBD1. With 8 bases clipped from V and 5 bases from J, the junction kept 9 bases outside the gene matches. The CDR3 has 15 amino acids. Germline V CDR1 and CDR2: LNHDA, SQIVND (reference sequence).